This TCR beta chain was found in a study of blood T cell repertoires in COVID-19 (TCRdb year 2020). Study-wide context: Samples covering the acute and convalescent phases of COVID-19 were provided by collaborators in the United States, Italy and Spain. The material from the prospective study consisted of cDNA or gDNA derived from T cells, B-cell-depleted T cells, or PBMCs. Subjects who had been exposed to COVID-19, were actively infected with it, or had recovered from it provided the deeply sampled blood TCRbeta repertoires that made up the dataset. The repertoires were released in a freely available public database meant as a resource for research on the immune response to SARS-CoV-2. The samples were drawn from two sources: the first 160 participants of the ongoing ImmuneRACE study, and 1,000 to 1,500 subjects contributed by 6 global collaborators. Sample metadata almost always included a de-identified subject ID, COVID-19 status, age in years and sex. Where available, HLA class I and class II types were taken from metadata supplied by the sample provider and were not determined by assay-based typing. Findings and caveats that apply to the study as a whole: The amount of clinical and demographic metadata varied by source and participant and was provided uncurated.

The CDR3 sequence holds 13 residues, the cysteine and phenylalanine included. Of all the DNA, just the CDR3 is kept, 39 bases in frame from base 1. The germline V gene encodes CDR1 LGHNA and CDR2 YSLEER. Between the V and J ends, shortened by 0 bases and 13 bases respectively, the junction contains 13 bases. Concerning this clone itself: The antigen this receptor binds is unknown. The input lacks base qualities; no much larger clone sits a single base away.

The immunoSEQ Assay, a bias-controlled multiplex PCR, was used to amplify TCRbeta CDR3 regions from genomic DNA. The authors' analysis ran thus. The number of nucleated cells in each sample was estimated by amplification of reference gene primers within the assay. To quantify the absolute abundance of each unique TCRbeta CDR3 rearrangement, sequence reads were collapsed and filtered. For each sample, productive Simpson clonality was calculated as the square root of Simpson's diversity index across productive rearrangements. What TCRdb holds here is the immuneACCESS table cut down to in-frame rearrangements. Part of the clones is not present; checked against another copy, under half of the missing clones reflect an unresolved V gene, and the others are unexplained. From that table come the V and J calls and clone size; the DNA was used to work out D and trimming. The sample data list nearly 250,000 clones, and roughly 88% of these were observed just once. Around 6% of the sample rests with the top ten.

One collaborating source in Seattle enrolled patients while the patients were actively infected and followed the patients over time throughout the course of disease. Collaborating institutions collected whole blood in K2EDTA tubes following their own protocols. For TCRbeta analysis, collaborators shipped samples in one of three forms: frozen whole blood, isolated PBMCs, or DNA extracted from either of those sample types. The chain is made from TRBV4-3 and TRBJ2-1; the D gene is perhaps TRBD2, from 5 matching bases. Sample: peripheral blood. The receptor's source is an elderly woman with COVID-19, enrolled during active disease. Here the CDR3 is given as CASSQERRGSQFF. The nucleotide sequence reads TGCGCCAGCAGCCAAGAGAGGAGAGGGAGCCAGTTCTTC.